These 9 T cell receptor beta chains were all obtained from the same sample, sequenced in a study of T cells and copy number aberrations in small-cell lung cancer. The data were produced by immunoSEQ multiplex PCR, yet TCRdb's version contains in-frame clones alone and is incomplete. The sample includes around 2,200 clones, around 80% of them seen just once. The specimen sequenced was normal tissue next to the tumor. All receptors derive from a woman aged 55-70 years with small cell lung cancer.

J is TRBJ2-7 and V is TRBV7-9, with 10 bases aligning to TRBD1. The CDR3 has 17 amino acids. The V and J ends lost 3 bases and 5 bases, in that order; junction bases with no gene match: 13. Germline V gene sequence: CDR1 SEHNR, CDR2 FQNEAQ (reference sequence). CDR3 amino acids: CASSFSGTGQGNHEQYF. CDR3 bases: TGTGCCAGCAGCTTTAGTGGCACGGGACAGGGGAACCACGAGCAGTACTTC.

J is TRBJ1-5 and V is TRBV18; possible D gene TRBD1, 5 bases. The CDR3 is made up of 15 amino acids. The germline CDR1 and CDR2 sequences are KGHSH and LQKENI. Between the trimmed V and J ends, which lost 2 bases and 4 bases, there was a span of 12 bases. CDR3 sequence reads: CASSPGQGGNQPQHF. DNA of the CDR3: TGTGCCAGCTCACCAGGGCAGGGCGGGAATCAGCCCCAGCATTTT. The full variable domain, with the rest looked up from reference TRBV18 and TRBJ1-5, is NAGVMQNPRHLVRRRGQEARLRCSPMKGHSHVYWYRQLPEEGLKFMVYLQKENIIDESGMPKERFSAEFPKEGPSILRIQQVVRGDSAAYFCASSPGQGGNQPQHFGDGTRLSIL.

Only one count was recorded for this clone. The chain uses TRBV10-2 and TRBJ2-5; D gene ambiguous. V lost 0 bases to trimming and J lost 7 bases, with 9 bases between them. The CDR3 loop spans 13 amino acids. CDR1 is WSHSY, CDR2 SAAADI, per germline. CDR3 region: CASSESMVGTQYF. In DNA, the CDR3 is TGCGCCAGCAGTGAGTCTATGGTAGGGACCCAGTACTTC.

The chain joins TRBV28 to TRBJ2-3, with 7 bases identical to TRBD2. The CDR3 totals 16 residues. The trim removed 1 base at V and 4 bases at J, leaving 8 bases unmatched. The germline V gene encodes CDR1 MDHEN and CDR2 SYDVKM. As DNA, the CDR3 is TGTGCCAGCAGTTTATCGGCGGGAGTGGTCCCAGATACGCAGTATTTT. Its protein is CASSLSAGVVPDTQYF.

Comment on this clone: A junction end diverges from the germline sequence, so it may reflect a read error. The gene calls are TRBV11-2 and TRBJ2-3, with D unclear. CDR1 is SGHAT and CDR2 is FQNNGV in the germline V gene. There are 12 residues in the CDR3. This CDR3 is CASSPDYDTQYF. CDR3 DNA sequence: TGTGCCAGCAGCCCTGATTACGATACGCAATATTTT.

This chain connects TRBV7-2 to TRBJ2-5; 12 nucleotides align to TRBD2. Per the germline V gene, CDR1 is SGHTA and CDR2 is FQGNSA. The trim removed 2 bases at V and 2 bases at J, leaving 9 bases unmatched. CDR3 length equals 18 residues. The CDR3 is CASSLSSSGGGLQETQYF. Written as DNA, the CDR3 is TGTGCCAGCAGCTTATCGTCTAGCGGGGGGGGCCTTCAAGAGACCCAGTACTTC.

This rearrangement joins TRBV6-5 to TRBJ2-1; TRBD1 aligns across 8 bases. CDR1 is MNHEY and CDR2 is SVGAGI in the germline V gene. The CDR3 length is 15 residues. After removal of 4 bases from V and 5 bases from J, the junction contained 7 bases not matched to a gene. The CDR3 DNA is TGTGCCAGCAGTTCCTGGACAGGGCTTAACAATGAGCAGTTCTTC. This codes for CASSSWTGLNNEQFF.

In the case of this clone: One junction end disagrees with the germline gene, perhaps due to a read error. Other nucleotide sequences in the sample specify the same CDR3. The CDR3 loop is CASTPLNSNQPQHF. The CDR3 DNA sequence: TGTGCCAGCACCCCCTTAAATAGCAATCAGCCTCAGCATTTT. The gene calls are TRBV6-6 and TRBJ1-5; D unclear. This CDR3 spans 14 amino acids. The germline V gene has CDR1 MNHNY and CDR2 SVGAGI (reference sequence).

The CDR3 DNA follows: TGTGCCACCAGCAGACCGGGACAGGGCTTAGATGAAAAACTGTTTTTT. Translation gives CATSRPGQGLDEKLFF. This chain connects TRBV15 to TRBJ1-4; 9 nucleotides match TRBD1. CDR3 length equals 16 residues. Germline assignment: CDR1 LNHNV and CDR2 YYDKDF (reference sequence). V gave up 2 bases and J gave up 6 bases; unmatched junction bases: 7.